The rows below give T cell receptor beta chains drawn from one sample of a study of T cell responses to AZD1222 COVID-19 vaccine. Clones were read by immunoSEQ multiplex PCR, and TCRdb kept only the in-frame ones, dropping some. The table records 100,000 to 150,000 clones, about 94% of them present only once. The sequencing here drew on peripheral blood, taken on day 0 of AZD1222 vaccination. The source is an adult in good health. CDR3s include the opening cysteine and the closing phenylalanine or tryptophan. A D gene is named only where the DNA matches it firmly. Some rows mark clone size as missing; the rest say once, few, many or name a class of expanded clone.

>TRBV24-1|.|TRBJ1-2|.
CATSDSGINYGYTF
TGTGCCACCAGTGATTCAGGGATAAACTATGGCTACACCTTC
>TRBV19|once|TRBJ2-6|.
CASSMGSGANVLTF
TGTGCCAGTAGTATGGGATCTGGGGCCAACGTCCTGACTTTC
>TRBV7-9|.|TRBJ2-7|.
CASSLPSRQDYEQYF
TGTGCCAGCAGCCTCCCCTCCCGTCAAGACTACGAGCAGTACTTC
>TRBV5-4|.|TRBJ1-6|.
CASSLASASTYNSPLHF
TGTGCCAGCAGCTTGGCGTCGGCGAGCACCTATAATTCACCCCTCCACTTT
>TRBV7-2|.|TRBJ2-3|TRBD2
CASSLGLAGSTDTQYF
TGTGCCAGCAGCTTAGGGCTAGCGGGAAGCACAGATACGCAGTATTTT
>TRBV9|.|TRBJ2-2|TRBD2
CASSILAGGRDGNTGELFF
TGTGCCAGCAGCATCCTAGCGGGAGGTAGGGACGGGAACACCGGGGAGCTGTTTTTT
>TRBV7-9|few|TRBJ1-2|.
CASSLDAGFSGYTF
TGTGCCAGCAGCTTAGATGCAGGGTTCTCTGGCTACACCTTC
>TRBV29-1|.|TRBJ2-6|.
CSVMSLGGANVLTF
TGCAGCGTTATGTCTCTGGGAGGGGCCAACGTCCTGACTTTC
>TRBV5-1|.|TRBJ1-1|.
CASSLATVNTEAFF
TGCGCCAGCAGCTTGGCGACAGTTAACACTGAAGCTTTCTTT
>TRBV6-1|.|TRBJ2-1|.
CASSEDFVSSYNEQFF
TGTGCCAGCAGTGAAGACTTCGTGAGCTCCTACAATGAGCAGTTCTTC
>TRBV6-2/TRBV6-3|.|TRBJ2-6|.
CASSKFRPSGANVLTF
TGTGCCAGCAGTAAATTTCGTCCTTCTGGGGCCAACGTCCTGACTTTC
>TRBV5-1|few|TRBJ1-2|TRBD1
CASSWDGTGSYGYTF
TGCGCCAGCAGCTGGGACGGGACAGGGAGTTATGGCTACACCTTC
>TRBV11-3|.|TRBJ2-5|.
CASSSGERTKETQYF
TGTGCCAGCAGCTCGGGAGAGAGGACAAAAGAGACCCAGTACTTC
>TRBV4-1|.|TRBJ2-1|TRBD2
CASSQVSGAYNEQFF
TGCGCCAGCAGCCAGGTTAGCGGGGCTTACAATGAGCAGTTCTTC
>TRBV6-1|few|TRBJ1-1|.
CASSDGGGDTEAFF
TGTGCCAGCAGTGATGGGGGTGGGGACACTGAAGCTTTCTTT
>TRBV12-3/TRBV12-4|.|TRBJ2-3|.
CASSRTTDTQYF
TGTGCCAGCAGTCGGACTACGGATACGCAGTATTTT
>TRBV30|.|TRBJ1-2|.
CAWRQNKVNNYGYTF
TGTGCCTGGAGGCAGAACAAGGTTAATAACTATGGCTACACCTTC
>TRBV7-2|once|TRBJ1-2|TRBD1
CASRTEQGNYGYTF
TGTGCCAGCAGAACTGAACAGGGGAACTATGGCTACACCTTC
>TRBV15|.|TRBJ2-3|.
CATSRDSVSTDTQYF
TGTGCCACCAGCAGAGACAGCGTAAGCACAGATACGCAGTATTTT
>TRBV27|.|TRBJ1-1|.
CASSFAGVNTEAFF
TGTGCCAGCAGTTTCGCCGGGGTGAACACTGAAGCTTTCTTT
>TRBV7-9|.|TRBJ2-2|.
CASSLRAGELFF
TGTGCCAGCAGTTTGAGGGCCGGGGAGCTGTTTTTT
>TRBV25-1|.|TRBJ2-3|.
CASSGRDHGDTQYF
TGTGCCAGCAGTGGTCGAGATCACGGAGATACGCAGTATTTT
>TRBV27|.|TRBJ1-3|.
CASSRTPPGGAGNTIYF
TGTGCCAGCAGTCGAACTCCCCCGGGGGGGGCTGGAAACACCATATATTTT
>TRBV28|.|TRBJ2-1|.
CASSSGGAHGNEQFF
TGTGCCAGCAGTTCCGGAGGTGCACACGGGAATGAGCAGTTCTTC
>TRBV30|.|TRBJ1-1|.
CAWRGLVASTEAFF
TGTGCCTGGAGGGGCTTGGTTGCGAGCACTGAAGCTTTCTTT
>TRBV5-1|.|TRBJ2-3|.
CASSLKFRDTQYF
TGCGCCAGCAGCTTGAAGTTTAGGGATACGCAGTATTTT
>TRBV12-3/TRBV12-4|once|TRBJ1-3|.
CASSLGTGNTIYF
TGTGCCAGCAGTTTGGGCACTGGAAACACCATATATTTT
>TRBV19|.|TRBJ1-2|.
CASSFTAGGGYYYGYTF
TGTGCCAGTAGTTTTACGGCTGGCGGCGGGTATTACTATGGCTACACCTTC
>TRBV15|.|TRBJ1-2|TRBD1
CATSSPADRIHGYTF
TGTGCCACCAGCAGCCCCGCGGACAGGATCCATGGCTACACCTTC
>TRBV10-2|.|TRBJ2-7|TRBD2
CASSDPGLAGGGAYEQYF
TGCGCCAGCAGTGACCCGGGACTAGCGGGAGGAGGGGCCTACGAGCAGTACTTC
>TRBV2|.|TRBJ2-6|.
CASIDRVSGANVLTF
TGTGCCAGCATTGACAGAGTCTCTGGGGCCAACGTCCTGACTTTC
>TRBV5-1|.|TRBJ2-5|.
CASSGQNQETQYF
TGCGCCAGCAGCGGACAGAACCAAGAGACCCAGTACTTC
>TRBV13|few|TRBJ2-7|.
CASSLGAAVGQYF
TGTGCCAGCAGCTTAGGCGCTGCCGTCGGGCAGTACTTC
>TRBV5-1|.|TRBJ2-1|.
CASSSGDVSYNEQFF
TGCGCCAGCAGCTCGGGAGACGTATCCTACAATGAGCAGTTCTTC
>TRBV28|few|TRBJ1-2|TRBD1
CASSSPDRGASLRIGGYTF
TGTGCCAGCAGTTCCCCCGACAGGGGGGCTTCCCTAAGGATAGGGGGCTACACCTTC
>TRBV19|.|TRBJ2-1|.
CASSIAGLYNEQFF
TGTGCCAGTAGTATAGCGGGACTTTACAATGAGCAGTTCTTC